A single T cell receptor beta chain is shown here with its context. What it binds is not known. The entry originates in a study of T cell responses to AZD1222 COVID-19 vaccine. General study findings and limits: Dominant CD4 TCR responses targeted spike regions 160-218 and 743-854.

Some clones are missing from TCRdb's copy, which holds only in-frame ones; the method was immunoSEQ multiplex PCR. The sample has roughly 150,000 clones, about 90% seen once. Per the germline V gene, CDR1 is SGHAT and CDR2 is FQNNGV. V shed 4 bases and J shed 0 bases, with 16 bases lying between them. The CDR3 runs to 17 residues. This material consisted of peripheral blood, taken 28 days after the second AZD1222 dose. This receptor was taken from an adult who received the AZD1222 COVID-19 vaccine. The chain employs TRBV11-2 and TRBJ1-3; TRBD1 might be the D (6 bases). CDR3 amino acids: CASSWVGGHFSGNTIYF. CDR3 bases: TGTGCCAGCAGCTGGGTTGGGGGACACTTCTCTGGAAACACCATATATTTT.